What follows is one T cell receptor (beta chain) and its context. Antigen specificity is unknown. The CDR3 totals 14 residues. The germline gives CDR1 SQVTM, CDR2 ANQGSEA. Trimming at V came to 4 bases and at J to 2 bases, leaving 8 bases not matched to a gene. Lysates of CMV-infected fibroblasts at around 9.9 ug/mL stimulated these cells. CD40L/CD69 double-negative CD45RO-high memory CD4+ T cells were collected. Inclusion required CMV-positive serology and CD4+ counts above 400 cells/uL. Sequencing used immunoSEQ version 4 in survey mode. TCRdb's table, derived via immunoSEQ multiplex PCR, lists solely in-frame clones and lacks some. This table has some 30,000 clones, roughly 82% appearing once. The entry originates in a study of persistence of HIV-infected CD4 T cells. General study results and limits: TCR oligoclonality correlated with proviral oligoclonality in the same sorted populations. Antigen-responding cells were enriched for degenerate expanded CDR3beta sequences.

This chain uses TRBV29-1 with TRBJ2-7, with 7 nucleotides matching TRBD1. The sequence was collected from an adult woman with HIV who was CMV-seropositive. The input for sequencing was CD4+ T cells sorted from PBMCs after roughly 18-hour stimulation, taken from a patient who received antiretroviral therapy. CDR3 nucleotide sequence: TGCAGCGTTGTAATTTACAGGGGAGCCTACGAGCAGTACTTC. Protein: CSVVIYRGAYEQYF.